Each of the 10 T cell receptor beta chains below was sequenced from the same sample in a study of blood T cells in healthy people across ages. A J-beta primer mix and a sample-barcoded 5' primer were used in a second PCR of roughly 6 to 12 cycles. TCRdb processed the 5' RACE reads anew with MiXCR; each CDR3 protein has one entry. The table has around 520,000 distinct CDR3 sequences, roughly a quarter seen once. This sample also belongs to another study, concerning T cells of mothers and their children.

Sequencing was performed on blood. The receptor source for this set is a boy between 2 and 10 years old in good health.

This rearrangement joins TRBV12-3 or TRBV12-4 to TRBJ2-1; D ambiguous. V was cut by 4 bases and J by 0 bases, with 10 bases left in between. The CDR3 extends over 15 amino acids. The CDR3 loop reads CASSSHDSSYNEQFF. The CDR3 DNA follows: TGTGCCAGCAGTTCCCATGATAGCTCCTACAATGAGCAGTTCTTC.

As DNA, the CDR3 is TGTGCCAGCAGCCTCGTATCCCATAAAGGGTCCAATCAGCCCCAGCATTTT. Encoded protein: CASSLVSHKGSNQPQHF. The chain recombines TRBV7-2 with TRBJ1-5; unclear D gene. The ends were cut back, 5 bases at V and 3 bases at J, with 20 bases in the middle. Germline V lookup: CDR1 SGHTA, CDR2 FQGNSA. This CDR3 region has 17 residues.

In its sample, this clonotype was seen a few times. V gene TRBV7-9 combines with J gene TRBJ1-2, with 10 bases aligning to TRBD1. This CDR3 spans 18 amino acids. J was trimmed by 3 bases and V by 5 bases; bases with no gene match: 15. Germline CDR1 is SEHNR and CDR2 is FQNEAQ (reference sequence). The CDR3 region has the DNA TGTGCCAGCAGCCCATTGACAGGGGGCCCGCGACTCGACTATGGCTACACCTTC. Translated: CASSPLTGGPRLDYGYTF.

There are a few counts of this clonotype. This chain connects TRBV20-1 to TRBJ2-1, with TRBD2 as a possible D gene (6 bases). The CDR3 spans 12 residues. Germline CDR1 is DFQATT and CDR2 is SNEGSKA (reference sequence). With 5 bases removed from V and 5 bases from J, the gap between germline ends came to 10 bases. CDR3 in DNA: TGCAGTGCTGATTGGACTAACAATGAGCAGTTCTTC. It is translated as CSADWTNNEQFF.

This clonotype was seen a single time. This chain connects TRBV29-1 to TRBJ2-1, with D hard to call. Between the trimmed V and J ends, which lost 1 base and 4 bases, there was a span of 11 bases. The germline V gene has CDR1 SQVTM and CDR2 ANQGSEA. This CDR3 has 14 residues. CDR3: CSVEGTHVYNEQFF. The DNA for the CDR3 is TGCAGCGTTGAAGGGACGCACGTTTACAATGAGCAGTTCTTC.

This clonotype was recorded a few times. The chain links TRBV2 to TRBJ2-1, with D perhaps TRBD2 (7 bases). Germline assignment: CDR1 SNHLY and CDR2 FYNNEI. This CDR3 is built from 14 residues. Trimming pared 4 bases from V and 4 bases from J, leaving 11 bases between. CDR3: CASSVGGRYNEQFF. The CDR3 nucleotides are TGTGCCAGCAGTGTGGGGGGGCGTTACAATGAGCAGTTCTTC.

This clonotype was observed a few times. The chain employs TRBV15 and TRBJ2-4; perhaps TRBD2 as D (6 bases). Trimming shortened V by 0 bases and J by 4 bases, and 10 bases separated the two germline ends. The CDR3 has 15 amino acids. The germline V gene has CDR1 LNHNV and CDR2 YYDKDF (reference sequence). DNA of the CDR3: TGTGCCACCAGCAGAGAACTAGCAGGAAAAAACATTCAGTACTTC. Its protein product is CATSRELAGKNIQYF.

This clonotype was observed once. The chain carries TRBV7-3 and TRBJ2-1, with D maybe TRBD2 (6 bases). The germline V gene encodes CDR1 SGHTA and CDR2 FQGTGA. V was shortened by 6 bases and J by 0 bases, with 15 bases between the two germline ends. This CDR3 contains 16 residues. This CDR3 reads CASSRNSGSSYNEQFF. The CDR3 DNA follows: TGTGCCAGCAGTCGAAATAGCGGCAGCTCCTACAATGAGCAGTTCTTC.

This clonotype appeared many times. The V gene is TRBV3-1, the J gene TRBJ2-2, with unresolved D. The CDR3 is 12 residues long. CDR1 is LGHDT and CDR2 is YNNKEL in the germline V gene (reference sequence). Trimming shortened V by 3 bases and J by 1 base, and 0 bases separated the two germline ends. The CDR3 reads CASSQNTGELFF. CDR3 coding DNA: TGTGCCAGCAGCCAGAACACCGGGGAGCTGTTTTTT.

The chain combines TRBV12-5 with TRBJ2-3; D gene ambiguous. Trimming pared 3 bases from V and 3 bases from J, leaving 4 bases between. Germline CDR1 is LGHNT and CDR2 is FRNRAP. This CDR3 has 12 residues. In nucleotides, the CDR3 is TGTGCTAGTGGTTTCAGGACAGATACGCAGTATTTT. Its protein is CASGFRTDTQYF.